This T cell receptor beta chain was obtained from a study of shared clonotypes between healthy human individuals (dated by TCRdb to about 2020). Some background on the complete study: A few men and a couple of women, aged 18 to 49 years, made up the cohort. Different laboratories and diverse techniques were used to prepare libraries and sequence TCR repertoires, to increase sequencing depth and limit assay-specific biases. The study deeply sequenced blood TCR repertoires of five healthy adults to estimate repertoire size and the extent of clonotype sharing between individuals. Per donor, three plates each were used for CD4 naive and CD4 memory, two for CD8 naive, and one for CD8 memory. Between about 0.85 and 9.5 billion PBMCs per donor were obtained by leukapheresis.

The donors were healthy, HIV-negative adults who had no recently reported acute infections or vaccinations. All donors were Caucasian adults living in Nashville, Tennessee, USA. CD4+ T cells were enriched by magnetic negative selection, after which naive cells were positively selected on CD45RA and the negative fraction was taken as the memory subset. After blood collection by leukapheresis, PBMCs were isolated using Ficoll-Histopaque density gradient centrifugation and then cryopreserved in the vapor phase of liquid nitrogen. Analytical flow cytometry was used to check the purity and quantity of every magnetically sorted T cell population. Genomic DNA was isolated from each sorted fraction and quantified by UV absorbance on a Nanodrop 2000c. Using the deep immunoSEQ assay, TCR CDR3 regions were amplified from genomic DNA by multiplex PCR. Extracted genomic DNA from each cell subset was distributed evenly across all wells of several immunoSEQ 96-well plates, and each plate was treated as a replicate. For sorted subsets, roughly 200 ng genomic DNA, equal to tens of thousands of T cell genomes, was loaded into each replicate PCR. Purified libraries were quantified with a Qubit 3.0 fluorometer, sized on a Bioanalyzer 2100, and re-quantified with the KAPA Library Quantification kit. Every immunoSEQ 96-well plate was sequenced on a separate single-read 150-cycle Illumina NextSeq 550 flow cell. Per the authors' processing: The immunoSEQ output contained only junctional sequences without quality scores, so filtering could not match that applied to full-length reads. Sequences were annotated with PyIR, a Python wrapper for IgBLAST v1.9, and V/J genes and CDR3 were assigned using IMGT germline references. Reads with weak V/J assignments (E-value above 1e-6), missing CDR3, stop codons, out-of-frame junctions, or ambiguous translated residues were removed. V3J clonotypes were defined as sequences sharing an identical inferred V gene, J gene, and CDR3 amino acid sequence. Percentage overlap between repertoires was calculated by dividing the number of shared unique clonotypes by the size of the smaller repertoire. Repertoire richness was assessed with RTK rarefaction, the Chao1 estimator, and Recon v2.1 estimates of unobserved clonotypes. Generation probabilities were computed with OLGA for all TCRbeta clonotypes obtained by the gDNA method from a handful of donors. The table comes from immuneACCESS by way of TCRdb, which keeps in-frame sequences with V and J called. Part of the clones is missing from these tables; in studies checked, under half for an unresolved V gene and the rest for unknown reasons. V and J calls and clone size come straight from that table; D and trimming were deduced from the DNA. The sample table shows millions of clones, and 93% are seen once. The ten largest make up 0.3% to 0.4% of the sample.

Concerning this clone: Its recognized antigen is unknown. The input lacks base qualities; no much larger clone sits a single base away. Other nucleotide sequences from this sample produce the same CDR3.

Findings and caveats that apply to the study as a whole: Incomplete sequencing was indicated by rarefaction of sorted-subset datasets, despite the large sequencing depth. Clonotypes shared by all four sorted-subset donors showed higher generation probabilities than non-shared clonotypes. Across a few donors, about 4.5% of naive CD4, approximately 3.5% of naive CD8, around 2.1% of memory CD4, and 0.4% to 0.45% of memory CD8 clonotypes were shared. Sampling was restricted to blood, and TCR repertoires in tissue are likely to differ from TCR repertoires in blood. Naive subsets generally had larger estimated clonotype richness than memory subsets did. Because the study included only a small number of donors, the genetic and exposure-history diversity represented was limited. Based on pairwise subsampling, the degree of clonotype sharing among donors was expected to be affected by sequencing depth.

The germline V end is reduced by 3 bases and the J end by 0 bases; junction bases left unmatched: 5. CDR1 and CDR2 are read off the germline V gene as KGHSH and LQKENI. Including cysteine and phenylalanine, the CDR3 has 16 amino acids. The sequence is cut down to CDR3 DNA, 48 bases in frame from base 1. The receptor's source is a man aged 18-30 years in good health. Some clones in this sample may be carry-over from other donors' samples. Source material: naive CD4+ T cells from PBMCs. Taken with the paper, the label for cell subset or site translates to: CD45RA+ positively selected. The chain is encoded by TRBV18 joined to TRBJ1-3, and 7 bases in between align with TRBD1. The DNA sequence is as follows: TGTGCCAGCTCACCCCCCGGACAGGACTCTGGAAACACCATATATTTT. It specifies CASSPPGQDSGNTIYF.